This passage covers 7 T cell receptor beta chains from one sample sequenced in a study of shared clonotypes between healthy human individuals. Here immunoSEQ multiplex PCR was the method, and the copy in TCRdb shows in-frame clones only, minus some. Here the sample spans approximately 2,300,000 clones, under 95% being singletons. Sequencing was performed on naive CD4+ T cells from PBMCs. The subset is: CD45RA+ positively selected. The receptors derive from a man between 18 and 29 years old in good health. Some clones in this sample may be carry-over from other donors' samples.

The chain uses TRBV28 and TRBJ1-2, with D possibly TRBD1 on 5 matching bases. The CDR3 covers 13 residues. Between the trimmed V and J ends, which lost 5 bases and 7 bases, there was a span of 14 bases. The germline V gene has CDR1 MDHEN and CDR2 SYDVKM. The CDR3 bases are TGTGCCAGCAGTCGGACACCGGGGGGTGGCTACACCTTC. As protein: CASSRTPGGGYTF.

The chain recombines TRBV5-1 with TRBJ2-7; 8 nucleotides line up with TRBD1. The CDR3 spans 19 residues. Trimming at V came to 6 bases and at J to 0 bases, leaving 20 bases not matched to a gene. Germline V CDR1 and CDR2: SGHRS, YFSETQ. The CDR3, as DNA: TGCGCCAGCAACCCAATCCCCGGGACAGGAGCTAAATTCTCCTACGAGCAGTACTTC. This codes for CASNPIPGTGAKFSYEQYF.

V gene TRBV5-5 combines with J gene TRBJ2-5; possible D gene TRBD2, 7 bases. Germline V gene data show CDR1 as SGHKS and CDR2 as YYEKEE (reference sequence). Trimming pared 4 bases from V and 5 bases from J, leaving 18 bases between. The CDR3 spans 15 residues. The CDR3 DNA reads as TGTGCCAGCAGCCAATTTCGGGGGGCTGGTGAGACCCAGTACTTC. Protein product: CASSQFRGAGETQYF.

The chain joins TRBV7-9 to TRBJ2-7; the match to TRBD2 covers 10 bases. The CDR3 is 15 residues long. After removal of 6 bases from V and 3 bases from J, the junction contained 8 bases not matched to a gene. Germline CDR1 and CDR2: SEHNR and FQNEAQ (reference sequence). The CDR3: CASSSVAGGFYEQYF. CDR3 nucleotides: TGTGCCAGCAGTTCAGTAGCGGGAGGTTTCTACGAGCAGTACTTC.

This rearrangement joins TRBV4-3 to TRBJ1-1, with no clear D. The CDR3 runs 13 residues. Germline CDR1 and CDR2: LGHNA and YSLEER. V lost 1 base and J 3 bases, leaving 6 bases between the germline ends. The CDR3 is CASSQVAYTEAFF. The CDR3 nucleotides read TGCGCCAGCAGCCAAGTGGCGTACACTGAAGCTTTCTTT.

On this clone: Other DNA sequences from this sample encode an identical CDR3 as well. The rearrangement uses TRBV5-4 and TRBJ2-7; 13 bases fit TRBD2. V shed 0 bases, J shed 3 bases, and the junction held 3 bases outside the gene matches. CDR3 length: 16 residues. Germline CDR1 and CDR2: SGHNT and YYREEE (reference sequence). CDR3 bases: TGTGCCAGCAGCTTGGGGGGGACTAGCGGGATCTACGAGCAGTACTTC. Its protein is CASSLGGTSGIYEQYF.

The rearrangement joins TRBV6-5 to TRBJ2-1; 9 nucleotides line up with TRBD1. The germline CDR1 and CDR2 sequences are MNHEY and SVGAGI. CDR3 length equals 15 residues. V lost 5 bases to trimming and J lost 6 bases; unmatched junction nucleotides: 8. The CDR3 reads CASSRTGGTPNEQFF. The CDR3 DNA reads as TGTGCCAGCAGTCGAACAGGGGGCACCCCCAATGAGCAGTTCTTC.